A single sample is the source of the 31 T cell receptor beta chains below, sequenced in a study of CD8+ T cells in alopecia areata. Regarding treatment: oral pan-JAK inhibitor, 5-10 mg twice daily. It was cDNA, reverse transcribed from extracted RNA, that served as the sequencing template. Profiled with immunoSEQ multiplex PCR; TCRdb holds only in-frame clones, not every one. This sample has 120,000 or so clones, with roughly 57% found just once. Material: CD4+ T cells sorted from blood, obtained at week 4, from a patient treated with tofacitinib. These receptors were taken from a human donor with alopecia areata.

This chain joins TRBV9 and TRBJ2-7; 9 bases line up with TRBD2. V was pared by 0 bases and J by 6 bases, with 7 bases of the junction left unmatched. The CDR3 runs 15 residues. Germline-derived CDR1 and CDR2 are SGDLS and YYNGEE. CDR3: CASSVVAGEWGEQYF. The CDR3 nucleotides are TGTGCCAGCAGCGTAGTAGCGGGGGAATGGGGCGAGCAGTACTTC.

This rearrangement joins TRBV29-1 to TRBJ2-7; 7 bases are shared with TRBD1. Unmatched junction bases numbered 9, after V lost 6 bases and J lost 4 bases. The CDR3 runs to 13 residues. The germline V gene has CDR1 SQVTM and CDR2 ANQGSEA. CDR3 in amino acids: CSVAPGGEYEQYF. In DNA, the CDR3 is TGCAGCGTCGCTCCAGGGGGAGAGTACGAGCAGTACTTC.

The chain combines TRBV12-2 with TRBJ2-5. TRBV12-2 counts as a pseudogene. This CDR3 spans 17 amino acids. The CDR3 bases are TGTGCAAGTCGCCCCCGTCACATGTGGAAGAATGAAGAGACCCAGTACTTC. Amino acid sequence: CASRPRHMWKNEETQYF.

This clone was recorded a few times. CDR3: CASTGQLYGYTF. CDR3 DNA sequence: TGTGCCAGCACAGGGCAGCTCTATGGCTACACCTTC. The rearrangement joins TRBV6-6 to TRBJ1-2; D is possibly TRBD1 (5 bases). CDR1 is MNHNY and CDR2 is SVGAGI in the germline V gene (reference sequence). This CDR3 has 12 amino acids. Trimming left V 7 bases short and J 4 bases short, with 10 bases between.

The chain recombines TRBV6-5 with TRBJ2-3, with D possibly TRBD1 on 6 matching bases. CDR1 and CDR2 (germline): MNHEY, SVGAGI. The CDR3 is 13 residues long. V was pared by 6 bases and J by 4 bases, with 11 bases between. CDR3 amino acids: CASSNRVPDTQYF. CDR3 DNA: TGTGCCAGCAGCAACAGGGTCCCAGATACGCAGTATTTT.

J is TRBJ1-1 and V is TRBV29-1; TRBD1 aligns across 10 bases. This CDR3 spans 13 amino acids. Germline lookup yields CDR1 SQVTM and CDR2 ANQGSEA. V gave up 5 bases and J gave up 9 bases; unmatched junction bases: 9. Here the CDR3 reads CSVHRDRGGKAFF. Here the CDR3 DNA reads TGCAGCGTTCACCGGGACAGGGGAGGGAAAGCTTTCTTT.

The chain recombines TRBV12-5 with TRBJ2-5; 8 positions agree with TRBD2. The CDR3 extends over 14 amino acids. V was clipped by 5 bases and J by 5 bases; unmatched bases: 7. Germline CDR1 reads LGHNT; CDR2 reads FRNRAP. DNA for the CDR3: TGTGCTAGTGGTACCGGGACTAGTTTGGAGACCCAGTACTTC. Its translation: CASGTGTSLETQYF. The full variable domain, in which reference TRBV12-5 and TRBJ2-5 provide the parts outside the CDR3, is DARVTQTPRHKVTEMGQEVTMRCQPILGHNTVFWYRQTMMQGLELLAYFRNRAPLDDSGMPKDRFSAEMPDATLATLKIQPSEPRDSAVYFCASGTGTSLETQYFGPGTRLLVL.

This clone was found a few times. This chain uses TRBV29-1 with TRBJ1-1, with D maybe TRBD1 (6 bases). Germline lookup yields CDR1 SQVTM and CDR2 ANQGSEA. V gave up 7 bases and J gave up 7 bases, with 13 bases separating them. The CDR3 totals 11 residues. This chain's CDR3 is CSARGRGEAFF. For the CDR3, the DNA is TGCAGCGCTAGAGGCAGGGGTGAAGCTTTCTTT.

This clone has only one observation. The rearrangement uses TRBV7-2 and TRBJ1-3; 7 bases are a match to TRBD1. Trimming cost V 5 bases and J 4 bases; bases outside gene matches: 2. The CDR3 sequence is 13 residues long. Germline V CDR1 and CDR2: SGHTA, FQGNSA. CDR3 coding DNA: TGTGCCAGCAGCAAGGACAGGGGAAACACCATATATTTT. This translates into CASSKDRGNTIYF.

CDR3 in amino acids: CASSSTGVTEAFF. Written as DNA, the CDR3 is TGTGCCAGCAGCTCCACAGGGGTAACTGAAGCTTTCTTT. The chain is built from TRBV7-2 and TRBJ1-1; 7 bases are a match to TRBD1. CDR1 SGHTA and CDR2 FQGNSA come from the germline V gene. V dropped 4 bases and J dropped 5; count of bases not matched to a gene: 4. The CDR3 runs 13 residues.

The V gene is TRBV4-1, the J gene TRBJ2-2; TRBD1 agrees at 7 bases. Germline CDR1 and CDR2: MGHRA and YSYEKL. This CDR3 is built from 15 residues. V lost 1 base to trimming and J lost 5 bases; unmatched junction nucleotides: 4. The CDR3 nucleotides are TGCGCCAGCAGCCAAGCGGACAGGTTGACCGGGGAGCTGTTTTTT. Translation gives CASSQADRLTGELFF.

As DNA, the CDR3 is TGCGCCAGCAGCTTGGGAGGAAGTGGGGCCAACGTCCTGACTTTC. It is translated as CASSLGGSGANVLTF. The V and J genes are TRBV5-1 and TRBJ2-6; D gene ambiguous. CDR1 is SGHRS and CDR2 is YFSETQ in the germline V gene. This CDR3 has 15 amino acids. V was shortened by 0 bases and J by 3 bases, with 7 bases between the two germline ends.

The chain links TRBV29-1 to TRBJ1-1, with D uncertain. The CDR3 consists of 15 residues. V lost 0 bases and J lost 0, with 11 bases in between. Germline CDR1 reads SQVTM; CDR2 reads ANQGSEA. The CDR3 region is CSVEDLGGMNTEAFF. The CDR3, as DNA: TGCAGCGTTGAAGATCTTGGAGGGATGAACACTGAAGCTTTCTTT.

The gene calls are TRBV4-3 and TRBJ2-2, with D perhaps matching TRBD1 or TRBD2 (5 bases each). The germline gives CDR1 LGHNA, CDR2 YSLEER. This CDR3 has 15 residues. V was cut by 6 bases and J by 4 bases, with 15 bases left in between. The CDR3 region has the DNA TGCGCCAGCAGTCGGGACCACTCGGGCACCGGGGAGCTGTTTTTT. It encodes CASSRDHSGTGELFF.

The chain is built from TRBV15 and TRBJ2-7; D may match TRBD1 or TRBD2 (6 bases each). V was cut by 5 bases and J by 6 bases, with 23 bases left in between. Germline loops: CDR1 LNHNV, CDR2 YYDKDF (reference sequence). This CDR3 is 16 amino acids long. The CDR3 DNA reads TGTGCCACCAGCGGAGGGGGAAGCGCAGATTTTCGCGAGCAGTACTTC. Amino acids: CATSGGGSADFREQYF.

The chain recombines TRBV29-1 with TRBJ2-7; 7 bases line up with TRBD1. The germline V gene has CDR1 SQVTM and CDR2 ANQGSEA. The CDR3 extends over 11 amino acids. The V gene end was trimmed by 7 bases and the J gene end by 7 bases; junction bases not matched to a gene: 7. DNA for the CDR3: TGCAGCGGCGGACAGGTGGGAGAGCAGTACTTC. Encoded protein: CSGGQVGEQYF.

The chain has TRBV29-1 and TRBJ1-2; 7 nucleotides line up with TRBD1. From germline, CDR1 is SQVTM and CDR2 ANQGSEA. J was trimmed by 7 bases and V by 8 bases; bases with no gene match: 10. CDR3 size: 12 residues. The CDR3 nucleotides are TGCAGCACAACCGGGACAGAGCGTGGCTACACCTTC. It codes for CSTTGTERGYTF. Full variable domain (rest looked up from reference TRBV29-1 and TRBJ1-2): SAVISQKPSRDICQRGTSLTIQCQVDSQVTMMFWYRQQPGQSLTLIATANQGSEATYESGFVIDKFPISRPNLTFSTLTVSNMSPEDSSIYLCSTTGTERGYTFGSGTRLTVV.

The chain is built from TRBV6-5 and TRBJ1-1; D is perhaps TRBD1 (5 bases). Trimming cost V 6 bases and J 1 base, with 12 bases left between them. Germline CDR1 is MNHEY and CDR2 is SVGAGI. The CDR3 sequence is 14 residues long. The CDR3 DNA is TGTGCCAGCAGCCGTATCCAGGGGAACACTGAAGCTTTCTTT. As protein: CASSRIQGNTEAFF.

The sample holds a few counts of this clone. The V gene is TRBV4-2, the J gene TRBJ1-2; tentatively, D is TRBD1 (5 bases). Germline CDR1 LGHNA, CDR2 YNFKEQ. The CDR3 length is 15 residues. Deletions cut 0 bases from V and 8 bases from J, with 16 bases between. DNA of the CDR3: TGTGCCAGCAGCCAAGAAGGAGGGGCCCCCTCCGGCTACACCTTC. Protein: CASSQEGGAPSGYTF.

There are a few counts of this clone. V and J are TRBV4-1 and TRBJ2-1, with D possibly matching TRBD2 (6 bases). This CDR3 is built from 17 residues. CDR1 is MGHRA, CDR2 YSYEKL, per germline. Trimming cost V 0 bases and J 6 bases, with 18 bases left between them. The CDR3 sequence is CASSQEGRLLAGNEQFF. The CDR3 nucleotides read TGCGCCAGCAGCCAAGAAGGGAGGTTACTAGCCGGCAATGAGCAGTTCTTC.

The chain joins TRBV5-4 to TRBJ2-5, with 8 bases that match TRBD2. V lost 1 base to trimming and J lost 5 bases; unmatched junction nucleotides: 7. The CDR3 loop spans 15 amino acids. Germline CDR1 SGHNT, CDR2 YYREEE (reference sequence). CDR3 nucleotides: TGTGCCAGCAGCTTGCGGCTGGGCGGGGGGGAGACCCAGTACTTC. Translating gives CASSLRLGGGETQYF.

The chain couples TRBV14 to TRBJ2-7, with D possibly TRBD1 on 6 matching bases. V lost 0 bases to trimming and J lost 7 bases, with 28 bases between them. CDR3 length: 19 amino acids. Germline V gene sequence: CDR1 SGHDN, CDR2 FVKESK. In nucleotides, the CDR3 is TGTGCCAGCAGCCAAGATCAATTCGCAGGGGTTAGGTTTCCCCGGGAGCAGTACTTC. Amino acid sequence: CASSQDQFAGVRFPREQYF.

The V gene is TRBV30, the J gene TRBJ2-1, with 8 bases that match TRBD2. Germline-derived CDR1 and CDR2 are GTSNPN and SVGIG (reference sequence). The CDR3 covers 13 residues. Germline trimming cut 1 base from V and 5 bases from J; bases unmatched to any gene: 1. This CDR3 is CAWSEGLDNEQFF. In DNA, the CDR3 is TGTGCCTGGAGTGAGGGACTAGACAATGAGCAGTTCTTC. Supplemented by reference TRBV30 and TRBJ2-1, the full variable domain reads SQTIHQWPATLVQPVGSPLSLECTVEGTSNPNLYWYRQAAGRGLQLLFYSVGIGQISSEVPQNLSASRPQDRQFILSSKKLLLSDSGFYLCAWSEGLDNEQFFGPGTRLTVL.

This chain connects TRBV5-1 to TRBJ2-3; D is unclear. CDR3 length: 14 residues. Between the trimmed V and J ends, which lost 0 bases and 4 bases, there was a span of 9 bases. CDR1 and CDR2 (germline): SGHRS, YFSETQ. The CDR3 loop reads CASSLGRRADTQYF. The CDR3, as DNA: TGCGCCAGCAGCTTGGGCAGAAGGGCAGATACGCAGTATTTT.

This rearrangement joins TRBV18 to TRBJ2-7; D is possibly TRBD1 (5 bases). Trimming stripped 6 bases from V and 2 bases from J, with 14 bases between. This CDR3 comprises 14 residues. CDR1 KGHSH and CDR2 LQKENI come from the germline V gene. For the CDR3, the DNA is TGTGCCAGCTCCCTCAATTCGACAGCCTACGAGCAGTACTTC. The encoded protein is CASSLNSTAYEQYF.

There are a few counts of this clone. This sequence joins TRBV20-1 and TRBJ1-2; D ambiguous. Germline V gene sequence: CDR1 DFQATT, CDR2 SNEGSKA (reference sequence). This CDR3 is 11 amino acids long. The CDR3 coding sequence is TGCAGCGTGATGAGGGCCAATGGCTACACCTTC. Translated: CSVMRANGYTF.

The chain employs TRBV2 and TRBJ2-5; TRBD2 aligns across 12 bases. The germline CDR1 and CDR2 sequences are SNHLY and FYNNEI. The CDR3 covers 14 residues. Trimming at V came to 6 bases and at J to 5 bases, leaving 4 bases not matched to a gene. The CDR3 DNA follows: TGTGCCAGCAGGAGGACTAGCGGGACTGAGACCCAGTACTTC. The encoded protein is CASRRTSGTETQYF.

This clone was seen a few times. This chain uses TRBV7-2 with TRBJ2-3; D call uncertain. V was clipped by 2 bases and J by 0 bases, with 15 bases between them. The CDR3 consists of 17 residues. Germline assignment: CDR1 SGHTA and CDR2 FQGNSA. The CDR3 region is CASSLSAKTASTDTQYF. CDR3 sequence (DNA): TGTGCCAGCAGCTTATCCGCAAAGACCGCTAGCACAGATACGCAGTATTTT.

The rearrangement joins TRBV5-6 to TRBJ1-2, with D hard to call. This CDR3 has 12 residues. Trimming shortened V by 0 bases and J by 4 bases, and 4 bases separated the two germline ends. Per the germline V gene, CDR1 is SGHDT and CDR2 is YYEEEE. CDR3 coding DNA: TGTGCCAGCAGCTTGGAGTCCTATGGCTACACCTTC. Protein sequence: CASSLESYGYTF. The entire variable domain, with the rest obtained from reference TRBV5-6 and TRBJ1-2, is as follows: DAGVTQSPTHLIKTRGQQVTLRCSPKSGHDTVSWYQQALGQGPQFIFQYYEEEERQRGNFPDRFSGHQFPNYSSELNVNALLLGDSALYLCASSLESYGYTFGSGTRLTVV.

The chain joins TRBV29-1 to TRBJ2-1; a possible D gene is TRBD1 (5 bases). This CDR3 is 14 amino acids long. CDR1 is SQVTM and CDR2 is ANQGSEA in the germline V gene. V lost 1 base and J 1 base, leaving 8 bases between the germline ends. CDR3 amino acids: CSVEVGASYNEQFF. CDR3 bases: TGCAGCGTTGAAGTAGGGGCTTCCTACAATGAGCAGTTCTTC.

The chain uses TRBV5-1 and TRBJ2-1, with 10 bases aligning to TRBD2. The germline V gene has CDR1 SGHRS and CDR2 YFSETQ. The CDR3 length is 15 residues. The J segment lost 8 bases and the V segment lost 0 bases, leaving 5 bases of the junction unmatched. This chain's CDR3 is CASSLGLAGVDEQFF. DNA for the CDR3: TGCGCCAGCAGCTTGGGGCTAGCGGGAGTGGATGAGCAGTTCTTC.